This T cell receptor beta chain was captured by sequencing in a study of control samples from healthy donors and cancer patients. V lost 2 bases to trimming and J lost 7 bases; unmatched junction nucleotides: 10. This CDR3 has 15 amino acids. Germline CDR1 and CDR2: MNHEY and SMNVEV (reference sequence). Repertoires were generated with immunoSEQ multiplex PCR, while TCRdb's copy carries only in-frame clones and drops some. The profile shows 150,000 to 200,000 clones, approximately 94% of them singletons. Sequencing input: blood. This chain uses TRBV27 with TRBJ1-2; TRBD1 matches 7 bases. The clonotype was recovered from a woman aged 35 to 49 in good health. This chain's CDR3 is CASSLTGRGFGGYTF. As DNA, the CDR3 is TGTGCCAGCAGTTTAACGGGCAGGGGGTTTGGTGGCTACACCTTC.